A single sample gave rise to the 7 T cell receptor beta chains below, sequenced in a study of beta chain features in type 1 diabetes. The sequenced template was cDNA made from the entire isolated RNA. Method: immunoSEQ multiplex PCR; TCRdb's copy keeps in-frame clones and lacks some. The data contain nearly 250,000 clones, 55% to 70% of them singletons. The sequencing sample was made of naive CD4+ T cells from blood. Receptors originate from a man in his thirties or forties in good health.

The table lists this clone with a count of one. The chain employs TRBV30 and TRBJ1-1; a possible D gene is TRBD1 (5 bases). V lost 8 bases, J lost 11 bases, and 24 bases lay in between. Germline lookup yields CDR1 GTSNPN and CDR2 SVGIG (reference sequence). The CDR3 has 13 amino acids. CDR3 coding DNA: TGTGCCCGCGCCGGGGAAGGGGACCGTGCGGCTTTCTTT. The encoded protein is CARAGEGDRAAFF.

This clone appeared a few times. Here the CDR3 reads CASSIGGDTQYF. The CDR3 DNA reads TGTGCCAGTAGTATAGGAGGAGATACGCAGTATTTT. The chain couples TRBV19 to TRBJ2-3; D not certain. Trimming removed 1 base from V and 5 bases from J, with 4 bases in between. The CDR3 runs 12 residues. Germline V gene lookup returns CDR1 LNHDA and CDR2 SQIVND (reference sequence).

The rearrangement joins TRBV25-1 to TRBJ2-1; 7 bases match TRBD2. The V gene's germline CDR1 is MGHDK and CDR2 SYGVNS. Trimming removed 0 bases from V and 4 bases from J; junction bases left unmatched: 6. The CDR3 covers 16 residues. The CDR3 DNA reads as TGTGCCAGCAGTGAATACTCCCAGGGAGGGTACAATGAGCAGTTCTTC. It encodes CASSEYSQGGYNEQFF.

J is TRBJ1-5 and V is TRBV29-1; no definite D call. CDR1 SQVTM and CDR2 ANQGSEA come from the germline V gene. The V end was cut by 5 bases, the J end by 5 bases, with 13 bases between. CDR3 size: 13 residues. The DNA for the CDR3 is TGCAGCGTTTCACTTAGCGAGGATCAGCCCCAGCATTTT. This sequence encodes CSVSLSEDQPQHF.

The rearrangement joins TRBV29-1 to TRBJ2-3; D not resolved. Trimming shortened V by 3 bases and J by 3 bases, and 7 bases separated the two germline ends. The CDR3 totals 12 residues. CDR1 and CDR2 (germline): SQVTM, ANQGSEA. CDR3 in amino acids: CSVDQRTDTQYF. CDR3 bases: TGCAGCGTTGATCAGCGAACAGATACGCAGTATTTT.

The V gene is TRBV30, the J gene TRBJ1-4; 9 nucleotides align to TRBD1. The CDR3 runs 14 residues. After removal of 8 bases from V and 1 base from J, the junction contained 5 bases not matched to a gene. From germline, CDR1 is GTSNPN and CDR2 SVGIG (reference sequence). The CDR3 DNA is TGTGCCAGGACAGGGGAGGAAACTAATGAAAAACTGTTTTTT. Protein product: CARTGEETNEKLFF.

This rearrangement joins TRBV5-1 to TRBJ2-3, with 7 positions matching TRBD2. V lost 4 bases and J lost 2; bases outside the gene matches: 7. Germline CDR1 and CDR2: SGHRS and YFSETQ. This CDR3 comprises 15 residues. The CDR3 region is CASSRQSGATDTQYF. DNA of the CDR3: TGCGCCAGCAGCCGCCAAAGCGGGGCCACAGATACGCAGTATTTT.